Below, 4 T cell receptor beta chains from the same sample are listed, as sequenced in a study of T cells in Graves' hyperthyroidism and ophthalmopathy. The TCR beta CDR3 regions underwent amplification using RNA transcripts as the source. A set of HTBI primers served as the primers for a first-round RT-PCR of the TCR CDR3. TCRdb itself ran the multiplex PCR reads through MiXCR, one entry per CDR3 protein. The repertoire holds around 540,000 distinct CDR3 sequences, with 40% to 55% as singletons. What was sequenced was peripheral blood or thyroid tissue (not recorded which). These receptors were taken from a woman younger than 35 with Graves' hyperthyroidism.

This clonotype was recorded many times. This chain connects TRBV7-9 to TRBJ2-5; D is uncertain. This CDR3 is 13 amino acids long. Trimming cost V 2 bases and J 1 base, with 5 bases left between them. Per the germline V gene, CDR1 is SEHNR and CDR2 is FQNEAQ (reference sequence). CDR3 bases: TGTGCCAGCAGCTTACTTGTCCAAGAGACCCAGTACTTC. This encodes CASSLLVQETQYF.

In this sample, this clonotype turned up a few times. The chain couples TRBV5-1 to TRBJ1-1, with TRBD1 matching 7 bases. The CDR3 is 14 amino acids. The J segment lost 4 bases and the V segment lost 5 bases, leaving 8 bases of the junction unmatched. Germline lookup yields CDR1 SGHRS and CDR2 YFSETQ. The CDR3 sequence is CASRPQGGGTEAFF. The CDR3 DNA reads as TGCGCCAGCAGACCGCAAGGGGGCGGCACTGAAGCTTTCTTT.

This rearrangement joins TRBV10-3 to TRBJ2-5; D gene unclear. CDR3 size: 14 residues. Germline CDR1 is ENHRY and CDR2 is SYGVKD. V was cut by 8 bases and J by 2 bases, with 15 bases left in between. Here the CDR3 DNA reads TGTGCCATCCGGGTCAGTGGGCCACAAGAGACCCAGTACTTC. This gives the protein CAIRVSGPQETQYF.

This chain joins TRBV27 and TRBJ1-1, with unresolved D. V lost 3 bases, J lost 6 bases, and 14 bases lay in between. Germline-derived CDR1 and CDR2 are MNHEY and SMNVEV (reference sequence). This CDR3 comprises 14 residues. CDR3 region: CASSFAENLPEAFF. As DNA, the CDR3 is TGTGCCAGCAGTTTCGCGGAAAATCTTCCTGAAGCTTTCTTT.